This is a list of T cell receptor beta chains from one sample in a study of blood T cell repertoires in COVID-19. TCRdb's table, derived via immunoSEQ multiplex PCR, lists solely in-frame clones and lacks some. Of 350,000 or so clones listed, about 92% were seen once; the top ten hold less than 20%. The specimen was PBMCs or T cells enriched from blood (not recorded which). These receptors were obtained from a woman in her 30s who had recovered from COVID-19. CDR3s leave out the opening cysteine and the closing phenylalanine or tryptophan. Size values are once, few and many counts, or a class for expanded clones, and some rows have none.

abundance	v_gene	len	CDR3aa
.	TRBV28	12	ASSLSGGVNEQY
.	TRBV12-3/TRBV12-4	11	ASTRTGGHGYT
.	TRBV19	14	ASSPGFVSSYNEQF
.	TRBV7-6	13	ASSLGQGRRETQY
.	TRBV6-5	12	ASTPDRDTDTQY
.	TRBV29-1	11	SVEGRLNTEAF
.	TRBV19	11	ASSILYSTEAF
.	TRBV5-6	14	ASSSSPGQGYQPQH
.	TRBV18	13	ASSQGQGMNTEAF
.	TRBV24-1	11	ATSDPDKETQY
.	TRBV15	14	ATSSAWTSGSYEQY
.	TRBV4-2	11	ASSTQGDQPQH
.	TRBV19	13	ASSVQWEMNTEAF
.	TRBV30	13	AWSPRASGYNEQF
.	TRBV7-8	10	ASSSSENEQF
.	TRBV28	17	ASSLLPRSSSGRAYEQY
few	TRBV19	14	ASSILRGINTGELF
.	TRBV5-6	10	ASSLNQGSLF